The entry below describes one TCR beta chain. Assay: immunoSEQ multiplex PCR; the TCRdb copy retains only in-frame clones and omits some. The profile covers 55,000 to 75,000 clones, with 70% appearing a single time and roughly 2.8% taken by the ten largest. The data were obtained in a study of T cell clones after liver transplantation. The overall study: At least one year of complete immunosuppression withdrawal without enzymes over twice normal defined tolerance.

There are 15 residues in the CDR3. The germline V gene encodes CDR1 SEHNR and CDR2 FQNEAQ (reference sequence). J gave up 3 bases and V 5 bases, and 9 bases lay outside the gene matches. Here the sequenced sample was CD4+ T cells from blood, taken at the roughly 15-month timepoint. The clonotype originates from a human patient who received a liver transplant. Some T cells may originate from the graft donor. The V gene is TRBV7-9, the J gene TRBJ1-1, with TRBD1 matching 7 bases. The CDR3 nucleotides read TGTGCCAGCAGCGACCTCGGACAGGTGTACACTGAAGCTTTCTTT. Its protein product is CASSDLGQVYTEAFF.